This TCR beta chain was documented in a study of T cells after yellow fever vaccination (dated 2019 in TCRdb). Concerning the study at large: The SMART-Seq v4 Ultra Low Input RNA kit was used to prepare libraries from fractions with low cell numbers. To follow T-cell clones before and after primary and booster YFV17D yellow fever vaccination, bulk TCR alpha and beta repertoires were sequenced over time. The cohort comprised two healthy male donors, one aged 18 to 30 and one aged 30 to 40 years. Blood was collected at multiple timepoints before and after primary and secondary immunization, and bulk PBMC replicates and cell subsets were isolated. Results and caveats for the whole study, not just this receptor: After the booster, most of the clones that had expanded following primary vaccination were detected again (96% of CD4 and 80% to 90% of CD8), which suggests that memory was broadly maintained. Computational filtering was needed because FACS-sorted repertoires could contain abundant contaminating clonotypes from the bulk population. A small fraction of clonotypes appeared in both the CD4 and CD8 compartments, likely as a result of convergent recombination. Compared with the primary T-cell response, the secondary T-cell response was weaker but faster, peaking on day 5 rather than day 15. The study included only a couple of donors, which limits how far the findings can be generalized.

The meaning of the sample's treatment or condition label: live attenuated yellow fever vaccine strain. PBMCs were isolated from peripheral blood using a standard Ficoll-Paque protocol. Dynabeads CD4 and CD8 positive selection kits were used to isolate the CD4 and CD8 T-cell fractions. TriZol was used to extract RNA from bulk PBMCs, CD4 and CD8 fractions, and dextramer-positive and dextramer-negative fractions. CDR1 MDHEN and CDR2 SYDVKM were looked up in the germline V gene. The CDR3 runs 17 amino acids, cysteine and phenylalanine included. The only DNA kept is the CDR3, 51 bases in frame from the first base. Compared with germline, V lacks 3 bases and J lacks 3 bases; bases without a gene match: 11. TCR cDNA was synthesized by 5'RACE template switching, which introduced a universal primer site and unique molecular identifiers. Priming for cDNA synthesis came from both the TCR alpha and TCR beta constant segments. Library amplification involved two PCR steps, and the second step added sample barcodes and sequencing adapters. Sequencing of libraries was done on Illumina HiSeq 2500 (2x100 bp) or NovaSeq (2x150 bp). The published analysis was carried out like this. Demultiplexing of reads and collapsing into UMI consensus sequences were performed with MIGEC, and V(D)J alignment was carried out with MiXCR. Using edgeR on replicate PBMC samples, clonotypes were called vaccine-responding if FDR was below 0.01 and the log2 fold change was above 5 up to day 15. Each bulk clonotype was labeled CD4 or CD8 based on which sequenced repertoire, CD4 or CD8, contained the clonotype at higher abundance. Through fastp at Q25 and MiXCR, TCRdb rebuilt clones from the public reads, retaining in-frame beta chains. Rows with a matching CDR3 protein are joined into one entry that keeps the most common DNA and genes. The V and J calls follow TCRdb's processing rather than the paper's. The sample table contains about 73,000 distinct CDR3 sequences; only one count was recorded for around 7.7% of them. In total, the top ten clones hold 41% of the sample.

Remarks on this clonotype: Its antigen is unknown. Base quality data are lacking; no much larger clone is found one base away.

The material was CD8+ T cells sorted from PBMCs, obtained on the day of the yellow fever booster vaccination. The sequence is built from TRBV28 and TRBJ2-7; 10 central nucleotides agree with TRBD2. The TCR originated in a man aged 25-45 years who received the YFV17D yellow fever vaccine. The CDR3 region reads CASSFNPGTSEYYEQYF. The nucleotide sequence is given as TGTGCCAGCAGTTTCAATCCCGGGACTAGCGAGTACTACGAGCAGTACTTC.